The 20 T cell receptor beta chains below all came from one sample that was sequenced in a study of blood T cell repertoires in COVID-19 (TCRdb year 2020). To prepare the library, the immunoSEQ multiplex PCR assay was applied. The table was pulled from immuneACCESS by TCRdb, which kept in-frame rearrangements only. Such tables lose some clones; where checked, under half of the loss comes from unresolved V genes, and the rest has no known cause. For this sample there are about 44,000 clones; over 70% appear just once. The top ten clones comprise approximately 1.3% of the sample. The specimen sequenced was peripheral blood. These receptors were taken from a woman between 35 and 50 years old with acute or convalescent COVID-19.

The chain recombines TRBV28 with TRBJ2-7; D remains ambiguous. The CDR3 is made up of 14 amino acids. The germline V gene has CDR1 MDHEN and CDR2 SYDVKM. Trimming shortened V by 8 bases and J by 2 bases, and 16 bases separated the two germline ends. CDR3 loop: CASYSRFVAYEQYF. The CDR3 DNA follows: TGTGCCAGCTACTCCAGGTTTGTGGCCTACGAGCAGTACTTC. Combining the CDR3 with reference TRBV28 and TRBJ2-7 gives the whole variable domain DVKVTQSSRYLVKRTGEKVFLECVQDMDHENMFWYRQDPGLGLRLIYFSYDVKMKEKGDIPEGYSVSREKKERFSLILESASTNQTSMYLCASYSRFVAYEQYFGPGTRLTVT.

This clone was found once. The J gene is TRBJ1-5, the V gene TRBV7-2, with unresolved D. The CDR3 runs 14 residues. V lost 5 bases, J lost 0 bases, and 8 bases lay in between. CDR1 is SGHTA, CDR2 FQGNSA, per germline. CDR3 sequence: CASSQMSSNQPQHF. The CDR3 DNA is TGTGCCAGCAGCCAAATGAGTAGCAATCAGCCCCAGCATTTT.

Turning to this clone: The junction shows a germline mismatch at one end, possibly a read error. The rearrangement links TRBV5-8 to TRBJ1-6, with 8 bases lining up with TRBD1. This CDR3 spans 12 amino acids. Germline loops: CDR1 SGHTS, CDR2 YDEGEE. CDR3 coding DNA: TGTGCCAGCAGCCGACAGGGGCCCGCTGTATACTTT. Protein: CASSRQGPAVYF.

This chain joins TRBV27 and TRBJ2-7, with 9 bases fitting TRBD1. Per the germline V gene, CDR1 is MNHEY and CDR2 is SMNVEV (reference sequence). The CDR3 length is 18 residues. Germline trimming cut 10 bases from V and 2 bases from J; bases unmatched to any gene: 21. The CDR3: CATSIGDRVKILPYEQYF. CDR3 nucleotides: TGTGCCACCTCCATCGGGGACAGGGTTAAAATCTTGCCCTACGAGCAGTACTTC.

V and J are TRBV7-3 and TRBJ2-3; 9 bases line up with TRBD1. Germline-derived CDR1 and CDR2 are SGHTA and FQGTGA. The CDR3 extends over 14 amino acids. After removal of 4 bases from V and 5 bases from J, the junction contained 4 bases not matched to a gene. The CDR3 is CASSSGTGIDTQYF. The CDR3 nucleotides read TGTGCCAGCAGCTCCGGGACAGGGATAGATACGCAGTATTTT.

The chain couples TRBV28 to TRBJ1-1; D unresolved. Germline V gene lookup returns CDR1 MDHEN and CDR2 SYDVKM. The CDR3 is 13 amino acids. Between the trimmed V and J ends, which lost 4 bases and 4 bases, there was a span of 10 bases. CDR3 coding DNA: TGTGCCAGCAGTTCCCGGAGGAGCACTGAAGCTTTCTTT. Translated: CASSSRRSTEAFF.

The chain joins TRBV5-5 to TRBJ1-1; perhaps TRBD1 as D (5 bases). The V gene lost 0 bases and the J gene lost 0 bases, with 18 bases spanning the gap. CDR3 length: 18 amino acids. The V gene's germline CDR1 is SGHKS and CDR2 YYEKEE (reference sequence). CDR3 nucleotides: TGTGCCAGCAGCTTGGCCCCCTCTCGGGGGATCATGAACACTGAAGCTTTCTTT. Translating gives CASSLAPSRGIMNTEAFF.

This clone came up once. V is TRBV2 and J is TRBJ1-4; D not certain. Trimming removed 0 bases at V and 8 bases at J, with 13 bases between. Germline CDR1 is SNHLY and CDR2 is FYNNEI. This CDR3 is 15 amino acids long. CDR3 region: CASSEAAPPREKLFF. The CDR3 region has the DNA TGTGCCAGCAGTGAAGCCGCCCCGCCCCGGGAAAAACTGTTTTTT.

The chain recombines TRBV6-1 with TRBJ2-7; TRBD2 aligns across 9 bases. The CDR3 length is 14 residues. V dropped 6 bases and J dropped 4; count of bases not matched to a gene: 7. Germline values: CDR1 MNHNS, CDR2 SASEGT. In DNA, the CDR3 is TGTGCCAGCAGCCCGACTAGCGGAGTTTACGAGCAGTACTTC. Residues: CASSPTSGVYEQYF.

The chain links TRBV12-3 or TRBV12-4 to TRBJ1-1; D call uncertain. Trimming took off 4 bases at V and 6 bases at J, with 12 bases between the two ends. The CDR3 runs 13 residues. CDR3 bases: TGTGCCAGCAGTTCCGCCCCAAGAGCTGAAGCTTTCTTT. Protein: CASSSAPRAEAFF.

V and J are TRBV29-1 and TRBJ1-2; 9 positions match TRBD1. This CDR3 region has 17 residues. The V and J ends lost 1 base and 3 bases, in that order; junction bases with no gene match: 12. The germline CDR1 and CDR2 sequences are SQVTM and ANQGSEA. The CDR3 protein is CSVEAGTGRSGYYGYTF. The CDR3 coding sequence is TGCAGCGTTGAAGCAGGGACAGGGAGGTCGGGGTACTATGGCTACACCTTC.

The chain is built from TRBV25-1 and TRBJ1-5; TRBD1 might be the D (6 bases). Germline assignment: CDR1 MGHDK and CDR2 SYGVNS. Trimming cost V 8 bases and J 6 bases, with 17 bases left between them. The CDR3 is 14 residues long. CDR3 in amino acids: CASALTGNGQPQHF. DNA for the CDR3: TGTGCCAGCGCCCTAACAGGGAATGGTCAGCCCCAGCATTTT. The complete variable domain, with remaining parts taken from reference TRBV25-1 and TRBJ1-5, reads EADIYQTPRYLVIGTGKKITLECSQTMGHDKMYWYQQDPGMELHLIHYSYGVNSTEKGDLSSESTVSRIRTEHFPLTLESARPSHTSQYLCASALTGNGQPQHFGDGTRLSIL.

CDR3 loop: CASSELAREDAFF. The CDR3 DNA reads as TGTGCCAGCAGTGAACTAGCTCGAGAGGATGCTTTCTTT. The chain uses TRBV6-1 and TRBJ1-1; D is undetermined. The CDR3 length is 13 residues. Between the trimmed V and J ends, which lost 2 bases and 11 bases, there was a span of 15 bases. Germline loops: CDR1 MNHNS, CDR2 SASEGT.

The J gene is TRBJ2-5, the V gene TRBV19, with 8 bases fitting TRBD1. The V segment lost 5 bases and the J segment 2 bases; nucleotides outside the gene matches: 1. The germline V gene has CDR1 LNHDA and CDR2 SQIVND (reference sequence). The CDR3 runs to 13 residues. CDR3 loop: CASSRDRQETQYF. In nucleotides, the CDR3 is TGTGCCAGTAGTCGGGACAGGCAAGAGACCCAGTACTTC. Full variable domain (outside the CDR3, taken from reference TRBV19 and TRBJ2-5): DGGITQSPKYLFRKEGQNVTLSCEQNLNHDAMYWYRQDPGQGLRLIYYSQIVNDFQKGDIAEGYSVSREKKESFPLTVTSAQKNPTAFYLCASSRDRQETQYFGPGTRLLVL.

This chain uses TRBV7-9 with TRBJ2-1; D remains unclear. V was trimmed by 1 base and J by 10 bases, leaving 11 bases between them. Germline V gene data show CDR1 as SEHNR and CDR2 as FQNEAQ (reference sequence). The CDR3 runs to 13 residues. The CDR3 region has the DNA TGTGCCAGCAGCTTAGAACCCTTAAGCGAGCAGTTCTTC. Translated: CASSLEPLSEQFF.

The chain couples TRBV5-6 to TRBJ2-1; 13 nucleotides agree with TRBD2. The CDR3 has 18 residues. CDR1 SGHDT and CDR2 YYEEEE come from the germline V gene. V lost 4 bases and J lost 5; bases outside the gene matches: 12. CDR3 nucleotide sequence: TGTGCCAGCAGCCGGCGGACTAGCGGGAGACCTCCTCACAATGAGCAGTTCTTC. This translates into CASSRRTSGRPPHNEQFF.

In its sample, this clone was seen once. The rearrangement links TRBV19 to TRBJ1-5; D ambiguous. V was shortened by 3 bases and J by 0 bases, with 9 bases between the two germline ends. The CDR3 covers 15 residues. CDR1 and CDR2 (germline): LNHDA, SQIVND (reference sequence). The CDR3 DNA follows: TGTGCCAGTAGTATGGCGGAGTATAGCAATCAGCCCCAGCATTTT. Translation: CASSMAEYSNQPQHF.

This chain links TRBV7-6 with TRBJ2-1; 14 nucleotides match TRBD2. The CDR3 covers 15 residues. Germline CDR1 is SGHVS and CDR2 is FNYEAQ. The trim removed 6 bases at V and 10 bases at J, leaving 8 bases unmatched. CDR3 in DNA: TGTGCCAGCAGGGAGGGACTAGCGGGAGTGGGGGAGCAGTTCTTC. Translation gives CASREGLAGVGEQFF.

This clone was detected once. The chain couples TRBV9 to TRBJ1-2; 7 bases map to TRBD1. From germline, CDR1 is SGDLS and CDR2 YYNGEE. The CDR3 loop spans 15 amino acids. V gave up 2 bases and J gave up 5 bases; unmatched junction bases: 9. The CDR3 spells CASSVESGQPYGYTF. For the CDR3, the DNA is TGTGCCAGCAGCGTCGAATCGGGACAGCCGTATGGCTACACCTTC.

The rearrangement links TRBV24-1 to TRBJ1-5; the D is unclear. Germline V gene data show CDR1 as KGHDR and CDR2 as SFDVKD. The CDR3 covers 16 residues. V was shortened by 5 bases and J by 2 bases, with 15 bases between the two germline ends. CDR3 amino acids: CATSGDEGAGNQPQHF. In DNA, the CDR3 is TGTGCCACCAGTGGGGATGAGGGAGCAGGCAATCAGCCCCAGCATTTT.